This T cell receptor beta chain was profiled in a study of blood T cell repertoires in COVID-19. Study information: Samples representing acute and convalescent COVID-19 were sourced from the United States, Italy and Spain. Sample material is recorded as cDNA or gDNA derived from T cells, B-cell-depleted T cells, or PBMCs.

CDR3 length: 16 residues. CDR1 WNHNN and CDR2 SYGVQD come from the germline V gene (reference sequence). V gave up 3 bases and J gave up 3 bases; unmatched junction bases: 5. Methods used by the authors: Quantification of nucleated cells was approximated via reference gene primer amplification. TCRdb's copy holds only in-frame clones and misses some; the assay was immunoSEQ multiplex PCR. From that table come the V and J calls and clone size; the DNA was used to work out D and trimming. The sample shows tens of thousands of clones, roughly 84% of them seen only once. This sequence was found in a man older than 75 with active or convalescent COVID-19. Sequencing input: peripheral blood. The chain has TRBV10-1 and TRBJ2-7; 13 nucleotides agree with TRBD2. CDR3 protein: CASSDPTSGRNYEQYF. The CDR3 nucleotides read TGCGCCAGCAGTGACCCGACTAGCGGGAGGAACTACGAGCAGTACTTC.